These T cell receptor beta chains were read from a single sample in a study of beta chain features in type 1 diabetes. Some clones are missing from TCRdb's copy, which holds only in-frame ones; the method was immunoSEQ multiplex PCR. The repertoire holds approximately 400,000 clones, with more than 13% as singletons. Sequences were obtained from naive CD4+ T cells from blood. The receptors were gathered from a woman under 30 in good health. Each CDR3 is given with its conserved first and last residue. The D gene is left open where the match is weak. The size of a clone is reported for some rows only, either as once, few or many, or as a class for expanded clones.

J	V	size	D	CDR3	DNA
TRBJ2-6	TRBV28	few	.	CASRGGQPSSGANVLTF	TGTGCCAGCAGGGGGGGACAGCCGAGCTCTGGGGCCAACGTCCTGACTTTC
TRBJ2-2	TRBV7-2	.	TRBD1	CASSRDRPNTGELFF	TGTGCCAGCAGCCGGGACAGGCCGAACACCGGGGAGCTGTTTTTT
TRBJ2-7	TRBV7-6	few	.	CASSLSGRYEQYF	TGTGCCAGCAGCTTGTCAGGGCGCTACGAGCAGTACTTC
TRBJ2-3	TRBV7-2	.	.	CASSSTGTSSTDTQYF	TGTGCCAGCAGCTCCACCGGGACATCTAGCACAGATACGCAGTATTTT
TRBJ2-1	TRBV29-1	.	TRBD2	CSGTRLAGYNEQFF	TGCAGCGGCACCCGACTAGCGGGCTACAATGAGCAGTTCTTC
TRBJ1-1	TRBV30	.	TRBD1	CAWTQPGTGGTEAFF	TGTGCCTGGACGCAACCCGGGACAGGGGGAACTGAAGCTTTCTTT
TRBJ2-7	TRBV5-1	few	.	CASMSSSAGNYEQYF	TGCGCCAGCATGTCTTCTTCGGCGGGGAACTACGAGCAGTACTTC
TRBJ1-3	TRBV6-6	.	.	CASSGGVSGNTIYF	TGTGCCTCCAGCGGGGGCGTCTCTGGAAACACCATATATTTT
TRBJ2-3	TRBV30	.	.	CAWSGRVTDTQYF	TGTGCCTGGAGTGGGAGGGTAACAGATACGCAGTATTTT
TRBJ2-5	TRBV7-2	few	TRBD1	CASSRDRGFQETQYF	TGTGCCAGCAGCAGAGACAGGGGATTTCAAGAGACCCAGTACTTC
TRBJ2-5	TRBV7-9	.	TRBD2	CASSRTSGVQETQYF	TGTGCCAGCAGCCGGACTAGCGGGGTCCAAGAGACCCAGTACTTC
TRBJ1-2	TRBV16	few	TRBD1	CASSQFGQGSYGYTF	TGTGCCAGCAGCCAATTCGGACAGGGCTCCTATGGCTACACCTTC
TRBJ2-2	TRBV29-1	.	TRBD2	CSGSGLAGVNTGELFF	TGCAGCGGATCGGGACTAGCGGGAGTAAACACCGGGGAGCTGTTTTTT
TRBJ1-2	TRBV25-1	.	TRBD1	CASRQGIDYGYTF	TGTGCCAGCAGACAGGGGATAGACTATGGCTACACCTTC
TRBJ2-5	TRBV14	.	.	CASSQLGGQETQYF	TGTGCCAGCAGCCAATTGGGGGGCCAAGAGACCCAGTACTTC
TRBJ2-2	TRBV9	few	.	CASSVGSGANTGELFF	TGTGCCAGCAGCGTAGGTTCAGGGGCGAACACCGGGGAGCTGTTTTTT
TRBJ2-1	TRBV5-1	few	.	CASSLAPGSHNEQFF	TGCGCCAGCAGCTTGGCCCCGGGTAGCCACAATGAGCAGTTCTTC
TRBJ2-7	TRBV5-6	few	TRBD1	CASSSGQGAIEQYF	TGTGCCAGCAGCTCGGGACAGGGGGCGATCGAGCAGTACTTC
TRBJ2-3	TRBV5-1	.	TRBD1	CASSRSTGQGMDTQYF	TGCGCCAGCAGCAGATCGACGGGACAGGGTATGGATACGCAGTATTTT
TRBJ2-1	TRBV27	.	TRBD2	CASSPLRAGGPNEQFF	TGTGCCAGCAGTCCCCTTCGAGCGGGAGGTCCCAATGAGCAGTTCTTC
TRBJ1-5	TRBV30	few	TRBD1	CAWSDPGGGQPQHF	TGTGCCTGGAGTGACCCAGGGGGCGGTCAGCCCCAGCATTTT
TRBJ2-1	TRBV15	few	.	CATSSIGPVNEQFF	TGTGCCACCAGCAGTATTGGGCCCGTCAATGAGCAGTTCTTC
TRBJ1-1	TRBV30	few	.	CAWSVPMNTEAFF	TGTGCCTGGAGTGTACCTATGAACACTGAAGCTTTCTTT
TRBJ2-6	TRBV18	.	TRBD1	CASSPPDRGRVRANVLTF	TGTGCCAGCTCACCACCAGACAGGGGGCGAGTTCGGGCCAACGTCCTGACTTTC
TRBJ2-7	TRBV28	few	.	CASSLQGWEQYF	TGTGCCAGCAGTTTACAGGGGTGGGAGCAGTACTTC
TRBJ1-5	TRBV5-8	few	.	CASSSQGYSNQPQHF	TGTGCCAGCAGCTCACAGGGCTATAGCAATCAGCCCCAGCATTTT
TRBJ1-5	TRBV15	few	TRBD1	CATSRVGTGGAGSNQPQHF	TGTGCCACCAGCAGAGTTGGGACAGGGGGCGCGGGAAGCAATCAGCCCCAGCATTTT
TRBJ2-1	TRBV5-4	.	.	CASSPLQKMGHNEQFF	TGTGCCAGCAGCCCCCTACAGAAGATGGGGCACAATGAGCAGTTCTTC
TRBJ1-5	TRBV18	.	.	CASSPDRGRGSNQPQHF	TGTGCCAGCTCACCGGACCGCGGCAGGGGAAGCAATCAGCCCCAGCATTTT
TRBJ2-3	TRBV29-1	.	.	CSVGPHYTDTQYF	TGCAGCGTTGGTCCGCACTACACAGATACGCAGTATTTT
TRBJ1-1	TRBV2	.	TRBD1	CASSRTGNTEAFF	TGTGCCAGCAGCCGGACAGGAAACACTGAAGCTTTCTTT
TRBJ2-1	TRBV2	few	TRBD2	CASSVAGGYNEQFF	TGTGCCAGCAGTGTAGCGGGAGGGTACAATGAGCAGTTCTTC
TRBJ1-5	TRBV30	.	.	CAWSVNRAQPQHF	TGTGCCTGGAGTGTCAACAGGGCTCAGCCCCAGCATTTT
TRBJ2-1	TRBV4-1	.	TRBD1	CASSHADRSSYNEQFF	TGCGCCAGCAGCCATGCGGACAGGAGCTCCTACAATGAGCAGTTCTTC
TRBJ2-7	TRBV7-9	few	TRBD2	CASSSAGTSGNYEQYF	TGTGCCAGCAGCTCGGCCGGGACTAGCGGGAACTACGAGCAGTACTTC
TRBJ1-5	TRBV5-6	few	.	CASSLARSNQPQHF	TGTGCCAGCAGCCTCGCCAGGTCTAATCAGCCCCAGCATTTT
TRBJ2-5	TRBV11-3	.	TRBD2	CASSLGGTSGNQETQYF	TGTGCCAGCAGCTTAGGTGGGACTAGCGGGAATCAAGAGACCCAGTACTTC
TRBJ2-1	TRBV9	few	.	CASNPDLDNEQFF	TGTGCCAGCAACCCGGACTTGGACAATGAGCAGTTCTTC
TRBJ2-1	TRBV7-8	.	.	CASSLDPQGVGGSNEQFF	TGTGCCAGCAGCTTAGATCCACAGGGAGTTGGGGGTTCTAATGAGCAGTTCTTC
TRBJ2-5	TRBV29-1	few	TRBD2	CSVTPSGLANPRPQETQYF	TGCAGCGTTACGCCCTCGGGACTAGCGAACCCGAGACCTCAAGAGACCCAGTACTTC
TRBJ2-2	TRBV6-1	.	.	CASSGRQVTGELFF	TGTGCCAGCAGTGGGAGGCAGGTTACCGGGGAGCTGTTTTTT
TRBJ2-5	TRBV18	few	TRBD2	CASSLAGGPIETQYF	TGTGCCAGCTCACTAGCGGGAGGGCCGATCGAGACCCAGTACTTC
TRBJ1-2	TRBV30	few	.	CAWKRGGNGYTF	TGTGCCTGGAAAAGGGGAGGGAACGGCTACACCTTC
TRBJ1-1	TRBV15	.	.	CATNKERENREAFF	TGTGCCACCAACAAGGAACGGGAGAACCGTGAAGCTTTCTTT
TRBJ2-2	TRBV18	few	TRBD2	CASSTTSGRNTGELFF	TGTGCCAGCTCAACTACTAGCGGGAGGAACACCGGGGAGCTGTTTTTT
TRBJ1-5	TRBV5-1	.	.	CASSLEGGQGNQPQHF	TGCGCCAGCAGCTTGGAGGGCGGGCAGGGCAATCAGCCCCAGCATTTT
TRBJ2-1	TRBV4-3	.	TRBD2	CASSQETSGRAAEQFF	TGCGCCAGCAGCCAAGAGACTAGCGGGAGGGCAGCGGAGCAGTTCTTC